The 30 T cell receptor beta chains below come from one sample, sequenced in a study of blood T cells in healthy people across ages. It was with a sample-barcoded 5' primer and a J-beta primer mix that a second PCR of roughly 7 to 12 cycles was run. TCRdb re-called the 5' RACE reads through MiXCR, storing one row per CDR3 protein. This table has hundreds of thousands of distinct CDR3 sequences, 56% appearing once. Sequencing used blood. The source is a man aged 40-50 years in good health.

This clonotype was observed once. This chain links TRBV29-1 with TRBJ1-2, with D unclear. Between the trimmed V and J ends, which lost 7 bases and 0 bases, there was a span of 18 bases. Per germline, CDR1 SQVTM and CDR2 ANQGSEA. The length of the CDR3 is 15 residues. The CDR3 DNA reads as TGCAGCGCCTCGGTCGGTGTTGGAGCTAACTATGGCTACACCTTC. Protein sequence: CSASVGVGANYGYTF.

The chain employs TRBV7-6 and TRBJ2-1; D is possibly TRBD2 (5 bases). Trimming left V 5 bases short and J 1 base short, with 15 bases between. From germline, CDR1 is SGHVS and CDR2 FNYEAQ. The CDR3 consists of 16 residues. CDR3 coding DNA: TGTGCCAGCAGCCCCCTCGGGGTCTCTTCCTACAATGAGCAGTTCTTC. Its protein is CASSPLGVSSYNEQFF. Supplemented by reference TRBV7-6 and TRBJ2-1, the full variable domain reads GAGVSQSPRYKVTKRGQDVALRCDPISGHVSLYWYRQALGQGPEFLTYFNYEAQQDKSGLPNDRFSAERPEGSISTLTIQRTEQRDSAMYRCASSPLGVSSYNEQFFGPGTRLTVL.

The gene calls are TRBV7-2 and TRBJ2-4; D remains unclear. There are 15 residues in the CDR3. Deletions cut 1 base from V and 1 base from J, with 8 bases between. In germline, CDR1 is SGHTA, CDR2 FQGNSA. The CDR3 spells CASSLDLNAKNIQYF. In DNA, the CDR3 is TGTGCCAGCAGCTTAGACCTCAACGCCAAAAACATTCAGTACTTC.

This clonotype was counted once. This rearrangement joins TRBV12-3 or TRBV12-4 to TRBJ2-2, with TRBD2 matching 8 bases. The CDR3 consists of 15 residues. J was trimmed by 1 base and V by 8 bases; bases with no gene match: 6. The CDR3 DNA sequence: TGTGCCAGCGTAGCGGGGAAACTGAACACCGGGGAGCTGTTTTTT. This sequence encodes CASVAGKLNTGELFF.

This chain joins TRBV20-1 and TRBJ2-4, with 7 bases aligning to TRBD2. This CDR3 has 14 residues. The ends lost 6 bases at V and 7 bases at J; junction bases unmatched: 12. Germline loops: CDR1 DFQATT, CDR2 SNEGSKA (reference sequence). For the CDR3, the DNA is TGCAGTGCCCTAGCCGGACTAGGGCAGAACATTCAGTACTTC. Residues: CSALAGLGQNIQYF.

This clonotype was observed a handful of times. The chain carries TRBV9 and TRBJ2-3; 11 nucleotides match TRBD2. This CDR3 has 16 amino acids. CDR1 and CDR2 (germline): SGDLS, YYNGEE. The V segment lost 0 bases and the J segment 1 base; nucleotides outside the gene matches: 1. CDR3 residues: CASSVELAGGTDTQYF. DNA of the CDR3: TGTGCCAGCAGCGTAGAACTAGCGGGAGGCACAGATACGCAGTATTTT.

V is TRBV20-1 and J is TRBJ2-3; 7 nucleotides align to TRBD2. Germline assignment: CDR1 DFQATT and CDR2 SNEGSKA (reference sequence). V was pared by 2 bases and J by 9 bases, with 2 bases of the junction left unmatched. The CDR3 covers 11 residues. The CDR3 region has the DNA TGCAGTGCTAGAAGGGAGGGCACGCAGTATTTT. This gives the protein CSARREGTQYF.

This clonotype has a count of ten or more. The rearrangement links TRBV20-1 to TRBJ2-6; no firm D call. Germline assignment: CDR1 DFQATT and CDR2 SNEGSKA (reference sequence). This CDR3 has 14 amino acids. Trimming removed 3 bases from V and 0 bases from J, with 6 bases in between. CDR3 protein: CSARPFSGANVLTF. The CDR3 DNA is TGCAGTGCTAGGCCATTCTCTGGGGCCAACGTCCTGACTTTC.

The chain employs TRBV29-1 and TRBJ1-1; D unresolved. There are 13 residues in the CDR3. CDR1 SQVTM and CDR2 ANQGSEA come from the germline V gene. The V and J ends lost 7 bases and 0 bases respectively, with 12 bases between them. This CDR3 reads CSGVNLMNTEAFF. CDR3 sequence (DNA): TGCAGCGGAGTGAATCTTATGAACACTGAAGCTTTCTTT. Filled out from reference TRBV29-1 and TRBJ1-1, the complete variable domain reads SAVISQKPSRDICQRGTSLTIQCQVDSQVTMMFWYRQQPGQSLTLIATANQGSEATYESGFVIDKFPISRPNLTFSTLTVSNMSPEDSSIYLCSGVNLMNTEAFFGQGTRLTVV.

The chain is built from TRBV2 and TRBJ2-3; the match to TRBD2 covers 16 bases. The junction had 5 bases not matched to a gene; V was cut back by 3 bases and J by 5 bases. The germline CDR1 and CDR2 sequences are SNHLY and FYNNEI. This CDR3 comprises 17 residues. CDR3 residues: CASSEGTSGGARDTQYF. Written as DNA, the CDR3 is TGTGCCAGCAGTGAGGGGACTAGCGGGGGGGCTAGAGATACGCAGTATTTT.

This clonotype was counted between two and nine times. The chain joins TRBV5-5 to TRBJ2-1; TRBD1 might be the D (7 bases). CDR3 length: 15 residues. The ends were cut back, 8 bases at V and 3 bases at J, with 18 bases in the middle. CDR1 SGHKS and CDR2 YYEKEE come from the germline V gene (reference sequence). DNA of the CDR3: TGTGCCAGTTTACCCGGAGGGGGCTACTACAATGAGCAGTTCTTC. It specifies CASLPGGGYYNEQFF.

This chain links TRBV4-3 with TRBJ1-4; 11 nucleotides match TRBD1. Losses at the gene ends were 0 bases for V and 7 bases for J; bases not matched to a gene: 4. The CDR3 spans 16 residues. Germline CDR1 LGHNA, CDR2 YSLEER. Here the CDR3 reads CASSQDWGTGGEKLFF. For the CDR3, the DNA is TGCGCCAGCAGCCAAGATTGGGGGACAGGGGGTGAAAAACTGTTTTTT.

This rearrangement joins TRBV21-1 to TRBJ2-1; TRBD1 was called by the table and not checked on the DNA. TRBV21-1 is annotated as a pseudogene. This CDR3 is 15 amino acids long. The chain's CDR3 is CASSKRRDRDNEQFF. The CDR3 DNA reads TGTGCCAGCAGCAAACGTCGGGACAGGGACAATGAGCAGTTCTTC.

The chain couples TRBV24-1 to TRBJ2-3; D not resolved. Germline assignment: CDR1 KGHDR and CDR2 SFDVKD. The CDR3 is made up of 11 amino acids. With 4 bases removed from V and 7 bases from J, the gap between germline ends came to 5 bases. CDR3 coding DNA: TGTGCCACCAGTGAGGGGAATACGCAGTATTTT. Its protein is CATSEGNTQYF.

The chain recombines TRBV29-1 with TRBJ2-5; possibly TRBD2 for D (5 bases). V lost 5 bases and J lost 11, with 12 bases in between. From germline, CDR1 is SQVTM and CDR2 ANQGSEA. The CDR3 is 10 amino acids. CDR3 region: CSVFRDEQYF. DNA of the CDR3: TGCAGCGTTTTTCGGGATGAGCAGTACTTC.

The V gene is TRBV28, the J gene TRBJ1-1; tentative D call: TRBD1 (5 bases). The germline V gene has CDR1 MDHEN and CDR2 SYDVKM. V lost 6 bases and J 3 bases, leaving 29 bases between the germline ends. The CDR3 runs 19 residues. CDR3 coding DNA: TGTGCCAGCAGCATCATACACGCCGACAGTCCTAAACTGCACACTGAAGCTTTCTTT. It specifies CASSIIHADSPKLHTEAFF. Based on the CDR3 plus reference TRBV28 and TRBJ1-1, the full variable domain is DVKVTQSSRYLVKRTGEKVFLECVQDMDHENMFWYRQDPGLGLRLIYFSYDVKMKEKGDIPEGYSVSREKKERFSLILESASTNQTSMYLCASSIIHADSPKLHTEAFFGQGTRLTVV.

This rearrangement joins TRBV6-5 to TRBJ2-7; 11 bases match TRBD2. The CDR3 is 17 amino acids. With V trimmed by 4 bases and J by 7 bases, 15 bases remained unmatched. Per germline, CDR1 MNHEY and CDR2 SVGAGI. This chain's CDR3 is CASSFNSGRVVENEQYF. CDR3 in DNA: TGTGCCAGCAGTTTCAATAGCGGGAGGGTCGTAGAGAATGAGCAGTACTTC.

The chain links TRBV6-5 to TRBJ2-3, with 7 bases that match TRBD2. The CDR3 sequence is 17 residues long. CDR1 is MNHEY and CDR2 is SVGAGI in the germline V gene. J gave up 0 bases and V 0 bases, and 6 bases lay outside the gene matches. CDR3 in amino acids: CASSYSSGAVSTDTQYF. CDR3 sequence (DNA): TGTGCCAGCAGTTACTCGAGCGGGGCCGTTAGCACAGATACGCAGTATTTT.

This chain joins TRBV29-1 and TRBJ2-1; D remains ambiguous. From germline, CDR1 is SQVTM and CDR2 ANQGSEA. Trimming removed 7 bases at V and 1 base at J, with 11 bases between. The CDR3 length is 13 residues. CDR3 sequence (DNA): TGCAGCGCGGACCGCCCTTCCTACAATGAGCAGTTCTTC. Amino acid sequence: CSADRPSYNEQFF.

CDR3 sequence: CASSLEGGGDQPQHF. CDR3 in DNA: TGCGCCAGCAGCTTGGAGGGAGGGGGGGATCAGCCCCAGCATTTT. V and J are TRBV5-1 and TRBJ1-5; the D gene is possibly TRBD1 (6 bases). This CDR3 comprises 15 residues. CDR1 and CDR2 (germline): SGHRS, YFSETQ. Trimming took 0 bases from V and 5 from J, leaving 12 bases between them.

The rearrangement uses TRBV5-6 and TRBJ2-3, with 9 positions matching TRBD2. The germline V gene has CDR1 SGHDT and CDR2 YYEEEE. V was pared by 0 bases and J by 2 bases, with 19 bases of the junction left unmatched. There are 21 residues in the CDR3. CDR3 sequence: CASSLVKGRRGGLSLTDTQYF. The DNA of the CDR3 is TGTGCCAGCAGCTTGGTCAAGGGTCGGCGGGGGGGCCTATCCCTCACAGATACGCAGTATTTT.

The chain joins TRBV6-6 to TRBJ2-5; 11 nucleotides agree with TRBD2. The J call could be wrong; TRBJ2-7 is a better fit for the DNA end. The CDR3 totals 14 residues. Germline-derived CDR1 and CDR2 are MNHNY and SVGAGI (reference sequence). The CDR3 sequence is CASRTSGRRYEQYF. For the CDR3, the DNA is TGTGCCAGCAGAACTAGCGGGAGAAGGTACGAGCAGTACTTC.

This clonotype was picked up one time. The chain employs TRBV12-3 or TRBV12-4 and TRBJ2-1; TRBD1 agrees at 8 bases. The CDR3 loop spans 17 amino acids. Trimming removed 6 bases from V and 5 bases from J; junction bases left unmatched: 15. The chain's CDR3 is CASRSDYSGGANNEQFF. The CDR3 DNA sequence: TGTGCCAGCAGGTCCGATTACTCAGGGGGCGCTAACAATGAGCAGTTCTTC.

CDR3 in amino acids: CSIDGANYGYTF. The DNA of the CDR3 is TGCAGCATCGACGGGGCTAACTATGGCTACACCTTC. The chain employs TRBV29-1 and TRBJ1-2; D remains unclear. This CDR3 region has 12 residues. Germline-derived CDR1 and CDR2 are SQVTM and ANQGSEA. The V gene lost 8 bases and the J gene lost 0 bases, with 10 bases spanning the gap.

This clonotype was observed a few times. This sequence joins TRBV6-2 or TRBV6-3 and TRBJ1-2; D unclear. Trimming removed 5 bases at V and 2 bases at J, with 15 bases between. Germline loops: CDR1 MNHEY, CDR2 SVGEGT. The CDR3 sequence is 15 residues long. CDR3 in amino acids: CASSARGAANYGYTF. CDR3 nucleotides: TGTGCCAGCAGTGCACGGGGTGCGGCGAACTATGGCTACACCTTC.

This sequence joins TRBV4-2 and TRBJ1-1, with D perhaps TRBD1 (5 bases). The ends were cut back, 0 bases at V and 0 bases at J, with 14 bases in the middle. This CDR3 region has 17 residues. The V gene's germline CDR1 is LGHNA and CDR2 YNFKEQ. The CDR3 protein is CASSQDVRVGVNTEAFF. Written as DNA, the CDR3 is TGTGCCAGCAGCCAAGATGTCAGGGTAGGCGTGAACACTGAAGCTTTCTTT.

J is TRBJ2-3 and V is TRBV6-6, with D unresolved. This CDR3 spans 13 amino acids. V lost 11 bases and J lost 1, with 13 bases in between. Looked up from germline, CDR1 is MNHNY and CDR2 is SVGAGI (reference sequence). For the CDR3, the DNA is TGTGCCTCGAACCTGATTGGCACAGATACGCAGTATTTT. Translation: CASNLIGTDTQYF.

This chain joins TRBV6-5 and TRBJ2-7; 10 bases fit TRBD1. The germline CDR1 and CDR2 sequences are MNHEY and SVGAGI. This CDR3 has 19 amino acids. V lost 2 bases to trimming and J lost 1 base; unmatched junction nucleotides: 14. The CDR3 sequence: CASSYRDRGRGWGSYEQYF. The CDR3 bases are TGTGCCAGCAGTTACCGGGACAGGGGACGCGGTTGGGGGTCCTACGAGCAGTACTTC.

The chain employs TRBV29-1 and TRBJ2-1; D is perhaps TRBD2 (5 bases). V gave up 5 bases and J gave up 2 bases, with 13 bases separating them. Germline values: CDR1 SQVTM, CDR2 ANQGSEA. The CDR3 covers 14 residues. CDR3: CSVQFEGTYNEQFF. CDR3 bases: TGCAGCGTTCAATTTGAGGGAACCTACAATGAGCAGTTCTTC.

This sequence joins TRBV24-1 and TRBJ2-7, with TRBD2 matching over 15 bases. Germline V gene lookup returns CDR1 KGHDR and CDR2 SFDVKD. J was trimmed by 5 bases and V by 2 bases; bases with no gene match: 3. The CDR3 is made up of 16 amino acids. The chain's CDR3 is CATSDSWTSGRDEQYF. DNA of the CDR3: TGTGCCACCAGTGATTCCTGGACTAGCGGGAGGGACGAGCAGTACTTC.